These 26 T cell receptor beta chains were sequenced from one sample in a study of blood T cell repertoires in COVID-19. Clones were read by immunoSEQ multiplex PCR, and TCRdb kept only the in-frame ones, dropping some. The sample records roughly 170,000 clones, nearly 80% being singletons. Sequenced: peripheral blood. These receptors all come from a woman in her seventies with acute or convalescent COVID-19.

This clone was observed once. Here the CDR3 DNA reads TGTGCCAGCAGTTCTGCTAGCGGGCGCACAGATACGCAGTATTTT. Translating gives CASSSASGRTDTQYF. The chain uses TRBV2 and TRBJ2-3, with TRBD2 matching over 8 bases. V lost 5 bases and J lost 1; bases outside the gene matches: 5. The CDR3 sequence is 15 residues long. Germline values: CDR1 SNHLY, CDR2 FYNNEI.

V and J are TRBV14 and TRBJ2-7; 7 bases agree with TRBD2. V was pared by 0 bases and J by 7 bases, with 21 bases of the junction left unmatched. The germline CDR1 and CDR2 sequences are SGHDN and FVKESK. The CDR3 is made up of 19 amino acids. The CDR3 DNA follows: TGTGCCAGCAGCCAAGATCGGCTGGGGCGGGAGTATGGGCTGATAGAGCAGTACTTC. Translated: CASSQDRLGREYGLIEQYF. Complete variable domain (other parts from reference TRBV14 and TRBJ2-7): EAGVTQFPSHSVIEKGQTVTLRCDPISGHDNLYWYRRVMGKEIKFLLHFVKESKQDESGMPNNRFLAERTGGTYSTLKVQPAELEDSGVYFCASSQDRLGREYGLIEQYFGPGTRLTVT.

This clone showed up many times. This chain uses TRBV2 with TRBJ1-3; tentatively, D is TRBD1 (6 bases). The germline V gene encodes CDR1 SNHLY and CDR2 FYNNEI. Trimming took off 6 bases at V and 0 bases at J, with 9 bases between the two ends. The CDR3 has 14 amino acids. The DNA of the CDR3 is TGTGCCAGCAGAGGACAGTTCTCTGGAAACACCATATATTTT. Its translation is CASRGQFSGNTIYF.

The genes are TRBV5-1 and TRBJ2-5; possibly TRBD1 for D (6 bases). With 1 base removed from V and 5 bases from J, the gap between germline ends came to 15 bases. Germline V gene lookup returns CDR1 SGHRS and CDR2 YFSETQ. The CDR3 contains 15 residues. CDR3: CASSLRAGETETQYF. The CDR3 coding sequence is TGCGCCAGCAGCTTGAGGGCAGGGGAGACGGAGACCCAGTACTTC.

The chain recombines TRBV4-1 with TRBJ2-2, with D perhaps TRBD2 (5 bases). This CDR3 contains 15 residues. The V gene's germline CDR1 is MGHRA and CDR2 YSYEKL. V dropped 5 bases and J dropped 0 bases, with 10 bases sitting between them. DNA of the CDR3: TGCGCCAGCAGCACCCGACTACCGAACACCGGGGAGCTGTTTTTT. It translates to CASSTRLPNTGELFF.

CDR3 DNA sequence: TGTGCCAGCAGCTTGGATCTCTACGAGCAGTACTTC. Amino acid sequence: CASSLDLYEQYF. The V and J genes are TRBV5-6 and TRBJ2-7, with no clear D. Germline V gene sequence: CDR1 SGHDT, CDR2 YYEEEE. V lost 0 bases to trimming and J lost 3 bases, with 4 bases between them. The CDR3 covers 12 residues.

The chain uses TRBV30 and TRBJ1-1; TRBD1 aligns across 11 bases. After removal of 3 bases from V and 4 bases from J, the junction contained 13 bases not matched to a gene. CDR1 is GTSNPN, CDR2 SVGIG, per germline (reference sequence). The CDR3 is 17 residues long. DNA for the CDR3: TGTGCCTGGAGCATACCGGGACAGGGGGTACGGGGCACTGAAGCTTTCTTT. It is translated as CAWSIPGQGVRGTEAFF.

This clone occurred many times. V is TRBV11-2 and J is TRBJ2-5; 11 bases are shared with TRBD2. CDR3 length: 17 residues. With 2 bases clipped from V and 5 bases from J, the junction kept 10 bases outside the gene matches. Per the germline V gene, CDR1 is SGHAT and CDR2 is FQNNGV. The CDR3 DNA is TGTGCCAGCAGCTTACGGTCCTTAGCGGGAGGGTATGAGACCCAGTACTTC. It is translated as CASSLRSLAGGYETQYF.

The chain joins TRBV25-1 to TRBJ1-6; D is unresolved. With 3 bases removed from V and 10 bases from J, the gap between germline ends came to 10 bases. Germline V gene data show CDR1 as MGHDK and CDR2 as SYGVNS. The CDR3 extends over 13 amino acids. CDR3 residues: CASSDPGGSPLHF. In DNA, the CDR3 is TGTGCCAGCAGTGACCCCGGAGGCTCACCCCTCCACTTT. Complete variable domain (other parts from reference TRBV25-1 and TRBJ1-6): EADIYQTPRYLVIGTGKKITLECSQTMGHDKMYWYQQDPGMELHLIHYSYGVNSTEKGDLSSESTVSRIRTEHFPLTLESARPSHTSQYLCASSDPGGSPLHFGNGTRLTVT.

In this sample, this clone turned up once. This chain uses TRBV11-3 with TRBJ2-1; no clear D. V was pared by 4 bases and J by 5 bases, with 3 bases between. Germline loops: CDR1 SGHNT, CDR2 YENEEA. The CDR3 spans 11 residues. The CDR3, as DNA: TGTGCCAGCAGCTCTGACAATGAGCAGTTCTTC. Its protein is CASSSDNEQFF.

The chain is built from TRBV7-9 and TRBJ2-2; perhaps TRBD2 as D (6 bases). This CDR3 spans 16 amino acids. Germline assignment: CDR1 SEHNR and CDR2 FQNEAQ (reference sequence). Trimming pared 8 bases from V and 3 bases from J, leaving 19 bases between. CDR3 bases: TGTGCCAGCTACCTCCTTGATAGCGGCTACACCGGGGAGCTGTTTTTT. Translation gives CASYLLDSGYTGELFF. Supplemented by reference TRBV7-9 and TRBJ2-2, the full variable domain reads DTGVSQNPRHKITKRGQNVTFRCDPISEHNRLYWYRQTLGQGPEFLTYFQNEAQLEKSRLLSDRFSAERPKGSFSTLEIQRTEQGDSAMYLCASYLLDSGYTGELFFGEGSRLTVL.

The CDR3 bases are TGTGCCAGCAGCCAACAGGGTCAATACGAGCAGTACTTC. Protein sequence: CASSQQGQYEQYF. The rearrangement joins TRBV3-1 (or the pseudogene TRBV3-2) to TRBJ2-7; perhaps TRBD1 as D (5 bases). V lost 2 bases, J lost 4 bases, and 9 bases lay in between. Germline values: CDR1 LGHDT, CDR2 YNNKEL (reference sequence). The CDR3 is made up of 13 amino acids.

The rearrangement uses TRBV10-1 and TRBJ2-1; 11 bases are a match to TRBD2. V lost 4 bases, J lost 6 bases, and 5 bases stayed unmatched. The CDR3 loop spans 15 amino acids. Germline loops: CDR1 WNHNN, CDR2 SYGVQD (reference sequence). CDR3 loop: CASSALAGGINEQFF. The DNA for the CDR3 is TGCGCCAGCAGTGCCCTAGCGGGAGGTATCAATGAGCAGTTCTTC.

The chain joins TRBV10-3 to TRBJ1-2; the match to TRBD1 covers 7 bases. The junction had 7 bases not matched to a gene; V was cut back by 9 bases and J by 0 bases. From germline, CDR1 is ENHRY and CDR2 SYGVKD. There are 14 residues in the CDR3. The CDR3 here is CAITDRAANYGYTF. CDR3 bases: TGTGCCATAACTGACAGGGCGGCTAACTATGGCTACACCTTC.

The V and J genes are TRBV28 and TRBJ1-5, with no clear D. This CDR3 spans 12 amino acids. Germline V gene lookup returns CDR1 MDHEN and CDR2 SYDVKM. Trimming removed 3 bases from V and 5 bases from J, with 5 bases in between. This chain's CDR3 is CASSFSDQPQHF. CDR3 DNA: TGTGCCAGCAGTTTTAGTGATCAGCCCCAGCATTTT.

In this sample, this clone turned up a few times. The chain is built from TRBV18 and TRBJ1-2, with D uncertain. V lost 1 base to trimming and J lost 6 bases, with 12 bases between them. This CDR3 is built from 14 residues. The germline CDR1 and CDR2 sequences are KGHSH and LQKENI. DNA for the CDR3: TGTGCCAGCTCACCACGACGGAGCCCCGATGGCTACACCTTC. This translates into CASSPRRSPDGYTF.

The J gene is TRBJ2-7, the V gene TRBV18; 12 bases are shared with TRBD2. J gave up 3 bases and V 0 bases, and 3 bases lay outside the gene matches. CDR1 is KGHSH and CDR2 is LQKENI in the germline V gene. The CDR3 totals 16 residues. In DNA form, the CDR3 reads TGTGCCAGCTCACCACCGGGACTAGCGGGCTACTACGAGCAGTACTTC. Its protein product is CASSPPGLAGYYEQYF.

This chain links TRBV19 with TRBJ2-7, with 10 bases identical to TRBD1. CDR1 is LNHDA, CDR2 SQIVND, per germline (reference sequence). V was clipped by 1 base and J by 2 bases; unmatched bases: 2. This CDR3 spans 15 amino acids. CDR3 nucleotides: TGTGCCAGTAGTATAGGGACAGGGGGACCCTACGAGCAGTACTTC. Protein: CASSIGTGGPYEQYF.

The V call is TRBV6-2 or TRBV6-3, the J call TRBJ2-7; no clear D gene. Trimming took off 4 bases at V and 2 bases at J, with 6 bases between the two ends. Germline values: CDR1 MNHEY, CDR2 SVGEGT. The CDR3 spans 12 residues. This chain's CDR3 is CASSSTTYEQYF. DNA for the CDR3: TGTGCCAGCAGTTCCACTACCTACGAGCAGTACTTC.

V is TRBV29-1 and J is TRBJ1-1, with TRBD1 identical over 9 bases. CDR3 size: 18 residues. The V gene's germline CDR1 is SQVTM and CDR2 ANQGSEA. Trimming took 7 bases from V and 1 from J; bases not matched to a gene: 19. The CDR3 spells CSASPGRTGALANTEAFF. CDR3 DNA: TGCAGCGCATCCCCTGGTCGGACAGGGGCCCTGGCGAACACTGAAGCTTTCTTT.

The DNA for the CDR3 is TGTGCCAGTAGTACGGACAGGGGTCAGCCCCAGCATTTT. It translates to CASSTDRGQPQHF. The chain combines TRBV19 with TRBJ1-5; 9 nucleotides match TRBD1. The CDR3 loop spans 13 amino acids. V was pared by 4 bases and J by 6 bases, with 1 base of the junction left unmatched. The germline gives CDR1 LNHDA, CDR2 SQIVND (reference sequence). Drawing the rest from reference TRBV19 and TRBJ1-5, the complete variable domain is DGGITQSPKYLFRKEGQNVTLSCEQNLNHDAMYWYRQDPGQGLRLIYYSQIVNDFQKGDIAEGYSVSREKKESFPLTVTSAQKNPTAFYLCASSTDRGQPQHFGDGTRLSIL.

The genes are TRBV30 and TRBJ2-7; TRBD1 might be the D (6 bases). CDR1 and CDR2 from the germline V gene are GTSNPN and SVGIG (reference sequence). Trimming took 3 bases from V and 2 from J, leaving 17 bases between them. The length of the CDR3 is 15 residues. CDR3 bases: TGTGCCTGGAGCGTCTTACAGGGAAACCCCTACGAGCAGTACTTC. The encoded protein is CAWSVLQGNPYEQYF.

This rearrangement joins TRBV30 to TRBJ2-3, with a possible D match to TRBD1 (6 bases). Deletions cut 5 bases from V and 4 bases from J, with 13 bases between. Germline V gene sequence: CDR1 GTSNPN, CDR2 SVGIG (reference sequence). This CDR3 has 13 residues. The CDR3 sequence: CAWRTGWADTQYF. CDR3 DNA sequence: TGTGCCTGGCGAACAGGGTGGGCAGATACGCAGTATTTT.

V and J are TRBV9 and TRBJ2-3; 9 bases match TRBD2. This CDR3 comprises 16 residues. With 1 base clipped from V and 1 base from J, the junction kept 4 bases outside the gene matches. Germline CDR1 is SGDLS and CDR2 is YYNGEE. The CDR3 DNA sequence: TGTGCCAGCAGCGTATTCCGGACTAGCGGCACAGATACGCAGTATTTT. Encoded protein: CASSVFRTSGTDTQYF.

The chain carries TRBV2 and TRBJ1-2; the D gene is possibly TRBD1 (5 bases). This CDR3 contains 12 residues. The germline CDR1 and CDR2 sequences are SNHLY and FYNNEI. The germline V and J ends were trimmed by 8 bases and 3 bases, with 10 bases remaining between them. The CDR3 DNA reads as TGTGCCAGCGGTGGGGACTACTATGGCTACACCTTC. This translates into CASGGDYYGYTF.

V usage is TRBV7-8 and J usage is TRBJ1-2; TRBD1 is a possible D gene (6 bases). This CDR3 is 14 amino acids long. V shed 5 bases and J shed 6 bases, with 16 bases lying between them. CDR1 and CDR2 from the germline V gene are SGHVS and FQNEAQ. The DNA of the CDR3 is TGTGCCAGCAGCATCACAACAGGGATCGATGGCTACACCTTC. This codes for CASSITTGIDGYTF.